These 10 T cell receptor beta chains were all obtained from the same sample, sequenced in a study of cytomegalovirus exposure and HLA in healthy donors. In the PCR, 60 Vbeta and 13 Jbeta primers were used. Assay used: immunoSEQ multiplex PCR; TCRdb lists only in-frame clones, some missing. Of 120,000 to 150,000 clones in the sample, around 73% are singletons; the top ten hold around 1.2%. The sample was PBMCs. The receptors come from a woman aged 40 to 50 in good health and CMV-seronegative.

This clone turned up a few times. The J gene is TRBJ2-1, the V gene TRBV7-2, with D possibly matching TRBD1 (6 bases). Trimming removed 5 bases at V and 11 bases at J, with 16 bases between. CDR1 is SGHTA and CDR2 is FQGNSA in the germline V gene. The CDR3 is 13 residues long. The CDR3 sequence is CASSLNRETKQFF. DNA for the CDR3: TGTGCCAGCAGCCTGAACAGGGAGACTAAGCAGTTCTTC.

This clone has just a few counts. V and J are TRBV4-3 and TRBJ1-5, with D unclear. Per the germline V gene, CDR1 is LGHNA and CDR2 is YSLEER. The CDR3 runs to 13 residues. Between the trimmed V and J ends, which lost 0 bases and 6 bases, there was a span of 6 bases. The CDR3 coding sequence is TGCGCCAGCAGCCAAGATCGGGGTCAGCCCCAGCATTTT. Amino acid sequence: CASSQDRGQPQHF.

This clone was detected only a few times. The rearrangement joins TRBV7-9 to TRBJ1-1, with D unclear. Germline V gene data show CDR1 as SEHNR and CDR2 as FQNEAQ (reference sequence). The CDR3 is made up of 13 amino acids. The V and J ends lost 10 bases and 1 base respectively, with 13 bases between them. The CDR3 loop is CAIPAAGNTEAFF. DNA for the CDR3: TGTGCCATACCTGCAGCGGGGAACACTGAAGCTTTCTTT.

The V call is TRBV19, the J call TRBJ2-2; 8 bases match TRBD1. Germline values: CDR1 LNHDA, CDR2 SQIVND (reference sequence). V was pared by 8 bases and J by 3 bases, with 5 bases of the junction left unmatched. The CDR3 has 14 residues. Written as DNA, the CDR3 is TGTGCCAGTTACGGGACAGGTTACACCGGGGAGCTGTTTTTT. Its protein product is CASYGTGYTGELFF.

This clone appeared a few times. The gene calls are TRBV10-2 and TRBJ1-3; D not resolved. Germline lookup yields CDR1 WSHSY and CDR2 SAAADI. The CDR3 is 16 amino acids. V was cut by 8 bases and J by 0 bases, with 17 bases left in between. The CDR3 DNA follows: TGCGCCAGCCAAGATTTCCGGGGAGGCTCTGGAAACACCATATATTTT. Translated, it gives CASQDFRGGSGNTIYF.

This clone showed up just a few times. The gene calls are TRBV2 and TRBJ2-7; D is undetermined. V lost 7 bases to trimming and J lost 7 bases, with 14 bases between them. Germline-derived CDR1 and CDR2 are SNHLY and FYNNEI. This CDR3 is 12 amino acids long. CDR3 region: CASTTLTGEQYV. DNA for the CDR3: TGTGCCAGCACTACCCTTACCGGGGAGCAGTACGTC.

The CDR3 here is CASQGQIEAFF. The DNA for the CDR3 is TGTGCCAGCCAAGGACAGATTGAAGCTTTCTTT. The V gene is TRBV19, the J gene TRBJ1-1; D possibly corresponds to TRBD1 (6 bases). Trimming pared 9 bases from V and 7 bases from J, leaving 12 bases between. The CDR3 runs to 11 residues. CDR1 LNHDA and CDR2 SQIVND come from the germline V gene (reference sequence).

A single count supports this clone. The CDR3 DNA reads as TGTGCCAGCAGTTACACAGGACCAGAGAACACTGAAGCTTTCTTT. Translating it yields CASSYTGPENTEAFF. The rearrangement joins TRBV6-5 to TRBJ1-1, with D possibly matching TRBD1 (5 bases). Trimming stripped 2 bases from V and 1 base from J, with 11 bases between. The CDR3 contains 15 residues. Germline CDR1 and CDR2: MNHEY and SVGAGI.

The chain links TRBV6-1 to TRBJ2-1; 7 bases are a match to TRBD2. CDR3 length: 12 amino acids. The ends lost 11 bases at V and 5 bases at J; junction bases unmatched: 6. The germline V gene has CDR1 MNHNS and CDR2 SASEGT. CDR3: CAFLGLNNEQFF. The CDR3 nucleotides are TGTGCCTTCTTGGGACTAAACAATGAGCAGTTCTTC.

There are a few counts of this clone. CDR3 sequence: CASRDPGGGNEQFF. The CDR3 nucleotides read TGTGCCAGCAGAGACCCGGGCGGGGGTAATGAGCAGTTCTTC. The chain has TRBV6-5 and TRBJ2-1; 7 bases fit TRBD2. The CDR3 extends over 14 amino acids. Germline-derived CDR1 and CDR2 are MNHEY and SVGAGI. V lost 6 bases to trimming and J lost 7 bases; unmatched junction nucleotides: 9.